This T cell receptor (beta chain) was sequenced during a study of identical twins. Overall study results and limits: Fewer insertions were carried by abundant cord blood beta clonotypes, but none was seen in memory repertoires.

On this clonotype itself: Its antigen remains unidentified.

TCRdb redid the calling of the 5' RACE reads with MiXCR, one entry per CDR3 protein. The repertoire holds about 720,000 distinct CDR3 sequences, with around 8.3% as singletons. Donors uniformly comprised healthy Caucasians. The CDR3 consists of 14 residues. The J segment lost 1 base and the V segment lost 4 bases, leaving 2 bases of the junction unmatched. From germline, CDR1 is SGHTA and CDR2 FQGTGA. Another study also made use of these data, one on yellow fever vaccine responses in identical twins.

This chain links TRBV7-3 with TRBJ2-5; 8 bases align to TRBD1. Sequences were obtained from PBMCs. The TCR comes from a woman aged 18-35 years in good health. CDR3 sequence: CASSSTGAQETQYF. CDR3 DNA sequence: TGTGCCAGCAGCTCGACAGGGGCCCAAGAGACCCAGTACTTC.